A selection of T cell receptor beta chains follows, all from one sample in a study of T cell changes during pregnancy in multiple sclerosis. The table came from immunoSEQ multiplex PCR; TCRdb's copy has only in-frame clones and leaves some out. The data hold about 40,000 clones, with roughly nine tenths observed a single time. The specimen comprised CD4+ T cells from peripheral blood mononuclear cells, sampled before pregnancy. The receptors here all came from a female donor with multiple sclerosis, enrolled in a pregnancy study. Both conserved end residues are part of each CDR3. A D gene is named only where the DNA matches it firmly. For some rows the clone size is stated as once, few or many, or as a class when expanded; others skip it.

-,TRBJ2-7,TRBV7-7,-,TGTGCTAGCAGCTCCCCGACCGGACAGAGCTCCTACGAGCAGTACTTC,CASSSPTGQSSYEQYF
TRBD1,TRBJ2-7,TRBV6-1,-,TGTGCCAGCAGGAAACCCAGGACAGGGGTCTACGAGCAGTACTTC,CASRKPRTGVYEQYF
TRBD2,TRBJ2-5,TRBV27,-,TGTGCCAGCAGTTTGCGCGGGACTAGCGGGAGACGCCCGACATCCCAGTACTTC,CASSLRGTSGRRPTSQYF
-,TRBJ2-5,TRBV6-5,-,TGTGCCAGCAGTTTGCGCCCTGGAGAGACCCAGTACTTC,CASSLRPGETQYF
TRBD1,TRBJ2-1,TRBV28,-,TGTGCCAGCAGTGTAACAGGGGGACCCTACAATGAGCAGTTCTTC,CASSVTGGPYNEQFF
-,TRBJ2-3,TRBV5-1,once,TGCGCCAGCAGTCGAGTCGCGGCAGATACGCAGTATTTT,CASSRVAADTQYF
-,TRBJ1-1,TRBV4-2,once,TGTGCCAGCAGCCAAGACAGGGACACTGAAGCTTTCTTT,CASSQDRDTEAFF
-,TRBJ2-4,TRBV10-3,-,TGTGCCATCAGTCCAGGGGTCTCCAAAAACATTCAGTACTTC,CAISPGVSKNIQYF
-,TRBJ2-1,TRBV5-6,-,TGTGCCAGCAGCTTCGGTTCCGTGTCCTACAATGAGCAGTTCTTC,CASSFGSVSYNEQFF
-,TRBJ1-5,TRBV7-8,-,TGTGCCAGCAGCTTAGCTGCGGGTAGGGGACACCAGCCCCAGCATTTT,CASSLAAGRGHQPQHF
TRBD1,TRBJ1-1,TRBV28,-,TGTGCCAGCAGTGGATTACAGGGGGCGCGGACTGAAGCTTTCTTT,CASSGLQGARTEAFF
TRBD2,TRBJ2-7,TRBV5-1,-,TGCGCCAGCAGCTCAGGACTAGCGGGAGGGCCCAACTCCTACGAGCAGTACTTC,CASSSGLAGGPNSYEQYF
TRBD1,TRBJ2-6,TRBV29-1,once,TGCAGCGTATGGGACAGGGGTGGGGATGGGGCCAACGTCCTGACTTTC,CSVWDRGGDGANVLTF
TRBD1,TRBJ1-2,TRBV14,-,TGTGCCAGCAGCCAAGAACAGTGGCGAGGGGGCTCCTACACCTTC,CASSQEQWRGGSYTF
TRBD1,TRBJ2-3,TRBV2,-,TGTGCCAGCAGGAACCTCCCGGGACAGGGAGAGTATTTT,CASRNLPGQGEYF
TRBD1,TRBJ2-7,TRBV18,-,TGTGCCAGCTCAAAAACAGGGGCGAAAAACGAGCAGTACTTC,CASSKTGAKNEQYF
-,TRBJ2-1,TRBV5-1,few,TGCGCCAGCAGCTTGGCTCTAACGAACAATGAGCAGTTCTTC,CASSLALTNNEQFF
-,TRBJ1-5,TRBV27,-,TGTGCCAGCAGTCCCCGAGGGAGGACCGATAGCAATCAGCCCCAGCATTTT,CASSPRGRTDSNQPQHF
-,TRBJ2-7,TRBV23-1,-,TGCGCCAGCAGTCAGTTCGACTACTACGAGCAGTACTTC,CASSQFDYYEQYF
-,TRBJ2-7,TRBV6-5,-,TGTGCCAGCGGTAGGACAGCGGGGCGGAGAGAGCAGTACTTC,CASGRTAGRREQYF
TRBD2,TRBJ2-1,TRBV9,-,TGTGCCAGCGGGAGCGGGATTTCCTACAATGAGCAGTTCTTC,CASGSGISYNEQFF
TRBD1,TRBJ2-1,TRBV19,-,TGTGCCAGTAGTATAACTGCGGGGACAGGGGGCGGTGAGCAGTTCTTC,CASSITAGTGGGEQFF
-,TRBJ1-5,TRBV6-1,-,TGTGCCAGCACCGACCCCGGGAGCAATCAGCCCCAGCATTTT,CASTDPGSNQPQHF
-,TRBJ2-1,TRBV7-6,-,TGTGCCAGCAGTCGACCGGGACTCGAGCAGTTCTTC,CASSRPGLEQFF
-,TRBJ2-3,TRBV29-1,-,TGCAGCGCCGAGGGGCAGTATTTT,CSAEGQYF
TRBD1,TRBJ1-2,TRBV5-1,-,TGCGCCAGCAGCTCTTCTTCGATCGGACAGGGCGGGACAGCTAACTATGGCTACACCTTC,CASSSSSIGQGGTANYGYTF
-,TRBJ2-7,TRBV5-4,-,TGTGCCAGTACGCCGGGACTGGCATCCTACGAGCAGTACTTC,CASTPGLASYEQYF
TRBD1,TRBJ2-7,TRBV6-1,once,TGTGCCAGCAGTAGGGGGACAGTTTACGAGCAGTACTTC,CASSRGTVYEQYF
TRBD2,TRBJ2-3,TRBV29-1,-,TGCAGCGTTGAAGGGACTAGCGGGACCACAGATACGCAGTATTTT,CSVEGTSGTTDTQYF
TRBD2,TRBJ2-7,TRBV5-1,-,TGCGCCAGCACCCCGGGGGGAGGGCCAGGCGAGCAGTACTTC,CASTPGGGPGEQYF
-,TRBJ1-1,TRBV9,few,TGTGCCAGCAGCGTCTATCCTGGGAACACTGAAGCTTTCTTT,CASSVYPGNTEAFF
-,TRBJ1-1,TRBV28,-,TGTGCCAGCAGTAACGTGGACAGTACTGAAGCTTTCTTT,CASSNVDSTEAFF
TRBD2,TRBJ2-5,TRBV9,-,TGTGCCAGCAGCCCTTTGGGAGCGGGACAAGAGACCCAGTACTTC,CASSPLGAGQETQYF
TRBD2,TRBJ2-7,TRBV18,-,TGTGCCAGCTCACCAGTACGGGAGGGCCCCTACGAGCAGTACTTC,CASSPVREGPYEQYF
TRBD1,TRBJ1-4,TRBV28,-,TGTGCCAGCAGTTTTCCGCGGACAGGGGTAACTAATGAAAAACTGTTTTTT,CASSFPRTGVTNEKLFF
-,TRBJ2-1,TRBV19,-,TGTGCCAGTAAGGGCGGGGCCGCGTACAATGAGCAGTTCTTC,CASKGGAAYNEQFF
TRBD1,TRBJ1-4,TRBV14,-,TGTGCCAGCAGCCAAACGACAGGGGCATCCTCTGAAAAACTGTTTTTT,CASSQTTGASSEKLFF
TRBD1,TRBJ1-5,TRBV7-2,-,TGTGCCAGCAGCTCTAGCGGAGGGACAGGTAGTCAGCCCCAGCATTTT,CASSSSGGTGSQPQHF
TRBD2,TRBJ2-3,TRBV5-4,-,TGTGCCAGCAGCCACGCTAGCGGGAGCACAGATACGCAGTATTTT,CASSHASGSTDTQYF
TRBD1,TRBJ2-2,TRBV7-6,-,TGTGCCAGCAGCCCTGGGGACAGGGGGCGCGGCGGGGAGCTGTTTTTT,CASSPGDRGRGGELFF
-,TRBJ2-3,TRBV5-1,once,TGCGCCAGCAGCCAAAACACAGATACGCAGTATTTT,CASSQNTDTQYF
TRBD1,TRBJ1-4,TRBV10-3,-,TGTGCCATCAGTGACAGGGGGGCTAATGAAAAACTGTTTTTT,CAISDRGANEKLFF